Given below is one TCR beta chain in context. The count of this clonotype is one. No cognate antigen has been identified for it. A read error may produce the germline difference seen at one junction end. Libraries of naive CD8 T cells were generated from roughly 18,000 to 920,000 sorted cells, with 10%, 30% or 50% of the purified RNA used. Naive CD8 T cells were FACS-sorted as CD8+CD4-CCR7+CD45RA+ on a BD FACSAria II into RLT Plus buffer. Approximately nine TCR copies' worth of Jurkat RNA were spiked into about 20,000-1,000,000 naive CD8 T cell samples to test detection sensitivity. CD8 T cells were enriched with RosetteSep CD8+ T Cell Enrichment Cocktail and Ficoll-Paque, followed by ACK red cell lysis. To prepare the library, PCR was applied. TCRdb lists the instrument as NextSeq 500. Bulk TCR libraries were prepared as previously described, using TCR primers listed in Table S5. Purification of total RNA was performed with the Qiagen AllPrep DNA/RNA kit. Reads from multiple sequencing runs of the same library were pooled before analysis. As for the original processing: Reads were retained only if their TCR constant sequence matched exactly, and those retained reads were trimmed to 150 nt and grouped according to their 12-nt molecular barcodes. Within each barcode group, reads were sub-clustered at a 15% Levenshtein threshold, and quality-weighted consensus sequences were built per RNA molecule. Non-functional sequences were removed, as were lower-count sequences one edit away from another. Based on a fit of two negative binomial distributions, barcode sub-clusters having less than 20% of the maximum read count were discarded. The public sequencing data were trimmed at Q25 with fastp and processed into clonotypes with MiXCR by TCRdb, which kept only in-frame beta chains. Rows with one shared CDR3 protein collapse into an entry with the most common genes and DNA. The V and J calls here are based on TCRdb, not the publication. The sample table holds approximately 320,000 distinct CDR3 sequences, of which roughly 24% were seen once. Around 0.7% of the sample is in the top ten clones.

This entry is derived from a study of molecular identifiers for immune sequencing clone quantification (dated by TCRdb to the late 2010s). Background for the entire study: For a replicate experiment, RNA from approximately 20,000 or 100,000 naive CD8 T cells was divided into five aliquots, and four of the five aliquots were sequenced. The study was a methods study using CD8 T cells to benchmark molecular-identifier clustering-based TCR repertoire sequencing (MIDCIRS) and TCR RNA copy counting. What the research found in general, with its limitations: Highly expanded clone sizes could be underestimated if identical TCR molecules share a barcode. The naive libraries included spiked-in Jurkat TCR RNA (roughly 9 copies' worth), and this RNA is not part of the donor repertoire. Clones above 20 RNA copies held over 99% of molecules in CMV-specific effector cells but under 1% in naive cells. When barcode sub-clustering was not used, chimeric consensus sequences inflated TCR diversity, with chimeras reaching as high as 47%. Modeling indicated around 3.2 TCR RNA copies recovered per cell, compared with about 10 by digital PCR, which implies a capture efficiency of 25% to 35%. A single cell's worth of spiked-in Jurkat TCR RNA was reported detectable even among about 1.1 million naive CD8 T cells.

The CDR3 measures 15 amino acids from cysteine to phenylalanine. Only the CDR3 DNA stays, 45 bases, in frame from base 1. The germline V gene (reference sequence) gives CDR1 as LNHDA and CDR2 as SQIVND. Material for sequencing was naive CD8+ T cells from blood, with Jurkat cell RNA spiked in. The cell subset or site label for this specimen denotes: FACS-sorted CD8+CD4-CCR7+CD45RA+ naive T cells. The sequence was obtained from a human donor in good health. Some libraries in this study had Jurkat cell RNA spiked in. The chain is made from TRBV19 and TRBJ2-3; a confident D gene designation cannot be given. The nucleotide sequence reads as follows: TGTGACAGTAGTTTTAGCCCGAGGATCGAGGATACGCAGTATTTT. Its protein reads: CDSSFSPRIEDTQYF.